Shown below are 23 T cell receptor beta chains from a single sample sequenced in a study of blood T cell repertoires in COVID-19. Measured with immunoSEQ multiplex PCR; TCRdb has only the in-frame clones, and not every one. The sample records about 400,000 clones, around 86% being singletons. The sequenced sample consisted of peripheral blood. All receptors come from a human donor in a cohort sampled during active COVID-19.

CDR3 nucleotides: TGTGCCAGCAGCTTAGAAGCAGGTCGCCATCAGCCCCAGCATTTT. Translated: CASSLEAGRHQPQHF. The V call is TRBV7-8, the J call TRBJ1-5; D is undetermined. The V end was cut by 1 base, the J end by 5 bases, with 12 bases between. CDR3 length: 15 residues. Looked up from germline, CDR1 is SGHVS and CDR2 is FQNEAQ.

The chain carries TRBV3-1 (or the pseudogene TRBV3-2) and TRBJ2-2; 8 nucleotides line up with TRBD2. The CDR3 consists of 16 residues. The J segment lost 6 bases and the V segment lost 2 bases, leaving 8 bases of the junction unmatched. The germline V gene encodes CDR1 LGHDT and CDR2 YNNKEL (reference sequence). CDR3 in DNA: TGTGCCAGCAGCCAAAGCGGACTAGCTGGGGCCGGGGAGCTGTTTTTT. It is translated as CASSQSGLAGAGELFF.

V gene TRBV5-1 combines with J gene TRBJ2-2; 10 nucleotides line up with TRBD2. The CDR3 length is 17 residues. Germline CDR1 SGHRS, CDR2 YFSETQ. The V segment lost 1 base and the J segment 3 bases; nucleotides outside the gene matches: 6. The CDR3 reads CASSLNIAGGDTGELFF. For the CDR3, the DNA is TGCGCCAGCAGCTTGAACATAGCGGGAGGAGACACCGGGGAGCTGTTTTTT.

V and J are TRBV11-3 and TRBJ2-7; weak D call: TRBD1 (5 bases). V shed 1 base and J shed 0 bases, with 10 bases lying between them. CDR3 length: 15 residues. Germline lookup yields CDR1 SGHNT and CDR2 YENEEA. CDR3 residues: CASSLGPGNSYEQYF. CDR3 nucleotides: TGTGCCAGCAGCTTAGGTCCAGGGAACTCCTACGAGCAGTACTTC. Drawing the rest from reference TRBV11-3 and TRBJ2-7, the complete variable domain is EAGVVQSPRYKIIEKKQPVAFWCNPISGHNTLYWYLQNLGQGPELLIRYENEEAVDDSQLPKDRFSAERLKGVDSTLKIQPAELGDSAVYLCASSLGPGNSYEQYFGPGTRLTVT.

This rearrangement joins TRBV3-1 (or the pseudogene TRBV3-2) to TRBJ2-5; maybe TRBD1 (6 bases). Trimming removed 4 bases at V and 5 bases at J, with 20 bases between. The CDR3 length is 16 residues. Germline-derived CDR1 and CDR2 are LGHDT and YNNKEL (reference sequence). The chain's CDR3 is CASSPHPQGPPETQYF. The DNA for the CDR3 is TGTGCCAGCAGCCCTCACCCCCAGGGGCCGCCGGAGACCCAGTACTTC.

This chain joins TRBV6-5 and TRBJ1-4; D uncertain. The CDR3 loop spans 14 amino acids. The germline V gene encodes CDR1 MNHEY and CDR2 SVGAGI. V was cut by 2 bases and J by 8 bases, with 12 bases left in between. The CDR3 here is CASSYSPRREKLFF. The CDR3 DNA follows: TGTGCCAGCAGTTACAGCCCCCGGAGGGAAAAACTGTTTTTT.

This clone was observed a few times. V gene TRBV5-4 combines with J gene TRBJ1-4, with 8 bases aligning to TRBD1. After removal of 4 bases from V and 6 bases from J, the junction contained 8 bases not matched to a gene. The germline gives CDR1 SGHNT, CDR2 YYREEE (reference sequence). This CDR3 is built from 15 residues. DNA for the CDR3: TGTGCCAGCAGCACCCGGACAGGGAAGGATGAAAAACTGTTTTTT. Translation: CASSTRTGKDEKLFF.

This chain connects TRBV5-4 to TRBJ2-7; maybe TRBD2 (5 bases). With 3 bases removed from V and 2 bases from J, the gap between germline ends came to 9 bases. This CDR3 is 13 amino acids long. Germline V CDR1 and CDR2: SGHNT, YYREEE (reference sequence). DNA for the CDR3: TGTGCCAGCAGCTCGACGGAGGCCTACGAGCAGTACTTC. The encoded protein is CASSSTEAYEQYF.

The gene calls are TRBV24-1 and TRBJ1-1, with a possible D match to TRBD1 (5 bases). The V gene lost 9 bases and the J gene lost 8 bases, with 12 bases spanning the gap. This CDR3 is 11 amino acids long. The germline CDR1 and CDR2 sequences are KGHDR and SFDVKD. The CDR3 bases are TGTGCCACCGGACATGGAGGGGAAGCTTTCTTT. Protein: CATGHGGEAFF.

The gene calls are TRBV27 and TRBJ2-1; TRBD2 matches at 8 bases. This CDR3 spans 15 amino acids. J lost 7 bases, V lost 0 bases, and 5 bases had no gene match. CDR1 is MNHEY, CDR2 SMNVEV, per germline (reference sequence). The CDR3 DNA sequence: TGTGCCAGCAGTTTATCGGGGGCTAGCGGGAATGAGCAGTTCTTC. Translating it yields CASSLSGASGNEQFF.

This chain links TRBV19 with TRBJ2-2; possible D gene TRBD2, 5 bases. The length of the CDR3 is 15 residues. Germline V CDR1 and CDR2: LNHDA, SQIVND (reference sequence). V was clipped by 5 bases and J by 0 bases, with 10 bases between them. Here the CDR3 reads CASSRERPNTGELFF. The DNA of the CDR3 is TGTGCCAGTAGTCGAGAGCGGCCGAACACCGGGGAGCTGTTTTTT.

The CDR3 protein is CASSVDGSGVTGELFF. The CDR3 DNA is TGTGCCAGCAGCGTAGATGGGTCGGGGGTCACCGGGGAGCTGTTTTTT. The V and J genes are TRBV9 and TRBJ2-2; D possibly corresponds to TRBD2 (6 bases). The CDR3 length is 16 residues. V dropped 0 bases and J dropped 4 bases, with 13 bases sitting between them. Germline V CDR1 and CDR2: SGDLS, YYNGEE.

This clone was picked up one time. V usage is TRBV7-6 and J usage is TRBJ2-7, with D tentatively TRBD2 (10 bases). Trimming pared 4 bases from V and 2 bases from J, leaving 24 bases between. Germline-derived CDR1 and CDR2 are SGHVS and FNYEAQ. The length of the CDR3 is 18 residues. The CDR3 protein is CASSSDRGQLAGTYEQYF. CDR3 sequence (DNA): TGTGCCAGCAGCTCGGACAGGGGCCAACTAGCGGGGACCTACGAGCAGTACTTC.

The V gene is TRBV5-6, the J gene TRBJ2-3; 11 nucleotides agree with TRBD2. V shed 0 bases, J shed 0 bases, and the junction held 0 bases outside the gene matches. The CDR3 totals 16 residues. The germline V gene encodes CDR1 SGHDT and CDR2 YYEEEE. The CDR3, as DNA: TGTGCCAGCAGCTTGGGACTAGCGGGGAGCACAGATACGCAGTATTTT. Translating it yields CASSLGLAGSTDTQYF. Using reference TRBV5-6 and TRBJ2-3 for the parts outside the CDR3, the full variable domain is DAGVTQSPTHLIKTRGQQVTLRCSPKSGHDTVSWYQQALGQGPQFIFQYYEEEERQRGNFPDRFSGHQFPNYSSELNVNALLLGDSALYLCASSLGLAGSTDTQYFGPGTRLTVL.

This clone was observed a handful of times. This chain uses TRBV30 with TRBJ1-1; D is undetermined. Trimming pared 1 base from V and 0 bases from J, leaving 6 bases between. This CDR3 spans 13 amino acids. The V gene's germline CDR1 is GTSNPN and CDR2 SVGIG (reference sequence). The CDR3 nucleotides are TGTGCCTGGAGTGGGCAGGTGAACACTGAAGCTTTCTTT. Amino acid sequence: CAWSGQVNTEAFF.

V and J are TRBV15 and TRBJ2-1; TRBD1 agrees at 10 bases. CDR3 length: 17 amino acids. Per germline, CDR1 LNHNV and CDR2 YYDKDF (reference sequence). V lost 7 bases to trimming and J lost 0 bases; unmatched junction nucleotides: 9. CDR3 in DNA: TGTGCCACCACCAAAGACAGGGGGCCAAGCTCCTACAATGAGCAGTTCTTC. Translated, it gives CATTKDRGPSSYNEQFF.

This chain links TRBV27 with TRBJ1-3; D uncertain. The CDR3 is 14 amino acids. Looked up from germline, CDR1 is MNHEY and CDR2 is SMNVEV (reference sequence). Trimming took 6 bases from V and 0 from J, leaving 9 bases between them. The CDR3 reads CASRLRGSGNTIYF. DNA of the CDR3: TGTGCCAGCAGGCTCCGGGGCTCTGGAAACACCATATATTTT.

The chain recombines TRBV5-8 with TRBJ1-1; no reliable D call. Trimming cost V 6 bases and J 5 bases, with 11 bases left between them. The CDR3 contains 12 residues. Germline CDR1 reads SGHTS; CDR2 reads YDEGEE. This chain's CDR3 is CASNSVPTEAFF. The CDR3 DNA reads as TGTGCCAGCAACAGTGTCCCGACTGAAGCTTTCTTT.

The CDR3 sequence: CASSSVLAGPPYEQYF. CDR3 nucleotide sequence: TGTGCCAGCAGTTCCGTCCTAGCGGGGCCCCCCTACGAGCAGTACTTC. The chain recombines TRBV7-8 with TRBJ2-7, with 9 bases lining up with TRBD2. The CDR3 spans 16 residues. After removal of 6 bases from V and 2 bases from J, the junction contained 11 bases not matched to a gene. Germline loops: CDR1 SGHVS, CDR2 FQNEAQ.

The V gene is TRBV28, the J gene TRBJ1-5; D is possibly TRBD1 (6 bases). The CDR3 has 15 residues. V was cut by 6 bases and J by 5 bases, with 17 bases left in between. Germline assignment: CDR1 MDHEN and CDR2 SYDVKM. CDR3 sequence reads: CASSSGQSVHQPQHF. The CDR3 DNA is TGTGCCAGCAGCTCCGGACAGTCCGTCCATCAGCCCCAGCATTTT. The variable domain in full, completed from reference TRBV28 and TRBJ1-5, reads DVKVTQSSRYLVKRTGEKVFLECVQDMDHENMFWYRQDPGLGLRLIYFSYDVKMKEKGDIPEGYSVSREKKERFSLILESASTNQTSMYLCASSSGQSVHQPQHFGDGTRLSIL.

This clone was observed a single time. The chain uses TRBV24-1 and TRBJ2-2; D is perhaps TRBD2 (5 bases). This CDR3 has 16 amino acids. The V end was cut by 8 bases, the J end by 4 bases, with 19 bases between. Germline lookup yields CDR1 KGHDR and CDR2 SFDVKD. CDR3 region: CATNLPMKRTTGELFF. The CDR3 DNA follows: TGTGCCACCAATCTACCAATGAAGCGGACCACCGGGGAGCTGTTTTTT.

This chain uses TRBV19 with TRBJ2-1, with TRBD2 matching 14 bases. Germline trimming cut 6 bases from V and 10 bases from J; bases unmatched to any gene: 11. CDR1 LNHDA and CDR2 SQIVND come from the germline V gene (reference sequence). This CDR3 comprises 16 residues. The CDR3 DNA sequence: TGTGCCAGTAGCAGGACTAGCGGGAGGATCTCTGGGGAGCAGTTCTTC. Translation gives CASSRTSGRISGEQFF.

This chain connects TRBV3-1 (or the pseudogene TRBV3-2) to TRBJ2-1; D is uncertain. Germline assignment: CDR1 LGHDT and CDR2 YNNKEL (reference sequence). Trimming pared 0 bases from V and 0 bases from J, leaving 15 bases between. CDR3 length: 18 amino acids. CDR3 DNA: TGTGCCAGCAGCCAAGAAAAGTTGAGTAGCTCCTCCTACAATGAGCAGTTCTTC. The encoded protein is CASSQEKLSSSSYNEQFF.